The entry below describes one TCR beta chain. Its antigen is currently unknown. The sample belongs to a study of T cell responses to AZD1222 COVID-19 vaccine. Study-level results: Only after the peak T cell response were repertoires sampled. Spike-specific TCR breadth and depth grew following two AZD1222 doses. Donors were mostly white British, more females; clonal diversity possibly underestimated.

The table came from immunoSEQ multiplex PCR; TCRdb's copy has only in-frame clones and leaves some out. The repertoire consists of about 56,000 clones, with less than 90% occurring once and the leading ten covering around 7%. The analysis combined second doses at about 4 or about 12 weeks. Trimming removed 5 bases at V and 2 bases at J, with 10 bases between. This CDR3 has 13 amino acids. Germline assignment: CDR1 GTSNPN and CDR2 SVGIG (reference sequence). The specimen comprised peripheral blood, sampled 28 days after the second AZD1222 dose. This chain uses TRBV30 with TRBJ1-5, with a possible D match to TRBD1 (6 bases). This TCR derives from an adult who received the AZD1222 COVID-19 vaccine. In nucleotides, the CDR3 is TGTGCCTGGTCAGGGGTTGGCAATCAGCCCCAGCATTTT. Its protein is CAWSGVGNQPQHF.